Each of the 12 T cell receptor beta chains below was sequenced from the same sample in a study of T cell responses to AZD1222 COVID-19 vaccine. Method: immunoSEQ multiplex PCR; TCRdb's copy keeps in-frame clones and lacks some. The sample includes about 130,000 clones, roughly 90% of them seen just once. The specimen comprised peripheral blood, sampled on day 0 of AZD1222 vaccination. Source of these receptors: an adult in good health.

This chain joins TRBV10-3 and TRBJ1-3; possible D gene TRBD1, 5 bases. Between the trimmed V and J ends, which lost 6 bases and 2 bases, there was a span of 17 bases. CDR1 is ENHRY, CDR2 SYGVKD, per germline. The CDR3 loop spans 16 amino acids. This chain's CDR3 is CAISSTGTRTGNTIYF. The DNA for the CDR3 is TGTGCCATCAGCTCGACCGGGACCCGCACTGGAAACACCATATATTTT.

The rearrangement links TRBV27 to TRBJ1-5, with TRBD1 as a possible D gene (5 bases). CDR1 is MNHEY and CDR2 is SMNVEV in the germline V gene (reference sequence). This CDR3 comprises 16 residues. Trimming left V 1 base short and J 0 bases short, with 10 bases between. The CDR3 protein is CASSLYPGYSNQPQHF. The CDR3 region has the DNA TGTGCCAGCAGTTTATATCCAGGGTATAGCAATCAGCCCCAGCATTTT.

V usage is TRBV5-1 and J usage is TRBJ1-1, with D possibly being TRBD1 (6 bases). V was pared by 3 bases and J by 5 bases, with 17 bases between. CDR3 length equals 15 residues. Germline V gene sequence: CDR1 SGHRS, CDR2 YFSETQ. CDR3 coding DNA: TGCGCCAGCAGCTCACAGGGCGGAGTTGGGACTGAAGCTTTCTTT. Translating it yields CASSSQGGVGTEAFF.

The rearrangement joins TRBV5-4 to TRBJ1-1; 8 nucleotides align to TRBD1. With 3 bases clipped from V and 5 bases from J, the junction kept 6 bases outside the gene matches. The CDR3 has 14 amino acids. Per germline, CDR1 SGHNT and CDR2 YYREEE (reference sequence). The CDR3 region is CASSSGGYGTEAFF. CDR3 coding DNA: TGTGCCAGCAGCTCAGGGGGCTATGGAACTGAAGCTTTCTTT.

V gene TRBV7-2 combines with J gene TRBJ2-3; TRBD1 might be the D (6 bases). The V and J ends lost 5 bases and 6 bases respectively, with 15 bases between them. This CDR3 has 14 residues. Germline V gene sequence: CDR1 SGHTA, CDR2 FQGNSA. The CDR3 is CASSLRIQGDTQYF. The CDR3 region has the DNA TGTGCCAGCAGCCTACGCATCCAGGGGGATACGCAGTATTTT.

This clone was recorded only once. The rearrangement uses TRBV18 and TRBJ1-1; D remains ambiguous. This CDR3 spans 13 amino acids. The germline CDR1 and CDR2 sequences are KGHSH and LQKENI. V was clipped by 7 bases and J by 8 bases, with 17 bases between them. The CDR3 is CASYPATQDEAFF. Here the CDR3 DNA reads TGTGCCAGCTATCCCGCCACCCAGGACGAAGCTTTCTTT.

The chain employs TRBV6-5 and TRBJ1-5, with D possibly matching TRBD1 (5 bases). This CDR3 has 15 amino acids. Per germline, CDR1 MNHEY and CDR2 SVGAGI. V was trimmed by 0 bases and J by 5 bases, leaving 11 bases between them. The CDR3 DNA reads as TGTGCCAGCAGTTACTCGGGGGACGGTGATCAGCCCCAGCATTTT. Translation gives CASSYSGDGDQPQHF.

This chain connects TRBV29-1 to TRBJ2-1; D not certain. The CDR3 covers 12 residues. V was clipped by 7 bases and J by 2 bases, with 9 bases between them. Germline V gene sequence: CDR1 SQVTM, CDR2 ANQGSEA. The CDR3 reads CSASGPYNEQFF. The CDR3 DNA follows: TGCAGCGCCTCAGGCCCCTACAATGAGCAGTTCTTC.

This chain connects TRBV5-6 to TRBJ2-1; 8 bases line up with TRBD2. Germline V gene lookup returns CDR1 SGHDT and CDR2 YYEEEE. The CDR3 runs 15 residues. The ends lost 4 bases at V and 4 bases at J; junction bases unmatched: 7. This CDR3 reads CASSPLAGSYNEQFF. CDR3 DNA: TGTGCCAGCAGCCCTCTAGCGGGTTCATACAATGAGCAGTTCTTC. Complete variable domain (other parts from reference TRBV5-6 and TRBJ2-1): DAGVTQSPTHLIKTRGQQVTLRCSPKSGHDTVSWYQQALGQGPQFIFQYYEEEERQRGNFPDRFSGHQFPNYSSELNVNALLLGDSALYLCASSPLAGSYNEQFFGPGTRLTVL.

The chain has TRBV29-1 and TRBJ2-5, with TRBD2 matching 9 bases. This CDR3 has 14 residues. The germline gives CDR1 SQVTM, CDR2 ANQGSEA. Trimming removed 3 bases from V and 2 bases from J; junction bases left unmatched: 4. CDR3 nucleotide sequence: TGCAGCGTTGAGTTTGCGGGAGGGCAAGAGACCCAGTACTTC. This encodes CSVEFAGGQETQYF.

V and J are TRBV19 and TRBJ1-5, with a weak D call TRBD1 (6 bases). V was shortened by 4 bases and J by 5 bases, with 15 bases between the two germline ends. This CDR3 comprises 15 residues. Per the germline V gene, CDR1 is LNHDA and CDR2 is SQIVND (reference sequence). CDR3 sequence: CASSRGQFGDQPQHF. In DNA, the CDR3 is TGTGCCAGTAGTAGAGGACAGTTTGGAGATCAGCCCCAGCATTTT.

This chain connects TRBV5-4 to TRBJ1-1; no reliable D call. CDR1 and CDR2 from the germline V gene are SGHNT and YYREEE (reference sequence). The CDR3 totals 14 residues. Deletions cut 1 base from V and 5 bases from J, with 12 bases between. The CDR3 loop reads CASSLPGSRTEAFF. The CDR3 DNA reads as TGTGCCAGCAGCTTGCCGGGGTCGAGGACTGAAGCTTTCTTT.